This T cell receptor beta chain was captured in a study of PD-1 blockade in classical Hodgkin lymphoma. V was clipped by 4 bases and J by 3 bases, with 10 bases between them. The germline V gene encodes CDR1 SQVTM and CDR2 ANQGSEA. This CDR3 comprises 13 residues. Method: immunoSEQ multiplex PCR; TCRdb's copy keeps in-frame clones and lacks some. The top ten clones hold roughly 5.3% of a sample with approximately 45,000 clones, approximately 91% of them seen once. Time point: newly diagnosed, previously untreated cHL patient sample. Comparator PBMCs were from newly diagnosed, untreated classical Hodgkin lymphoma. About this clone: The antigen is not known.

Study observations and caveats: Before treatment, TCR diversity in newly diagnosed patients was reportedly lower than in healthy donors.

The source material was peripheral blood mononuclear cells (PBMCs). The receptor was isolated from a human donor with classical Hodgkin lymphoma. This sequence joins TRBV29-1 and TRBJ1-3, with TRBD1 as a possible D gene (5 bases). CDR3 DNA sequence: TGCAGCGTTGGCGGGGACTTTGGAAACACCATATATTTT. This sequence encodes CSVGGDFGNTIYF.